Following are 9 T cell receptor beta chains from one sample sequenced in a study of cytomegalovirus exposure and HLA in healthy donors. Measured with immunoSEQ multiplex PCR; TCRdb has only the in-frame clones, and not every one. This sample carries about 190,000 clones, 80% to 85% of them seen once, and the ten largest clones take around 2.8%. Material: PBMCs. Source of these receptors: a woman aged 18-30 years in good health and CMV-seropositive.

The chain uses TRBV14 and TRBJ2-7; TRBD2 matches 9 bases. The length of the CDR3 is 17 residues. The germline CDR1 and CDR2 sequences are SGHDN and FVKESK. With V trimmed by 0 bases and J by 3 bases, 9 bases remained unmatched. CDR3 loop: CASSQDLGLAGLYEQYF. CDR3 in DNA: TGTGCCAGCAGCCAAGATTTGGGTCTAGCGGGGCTCTACGAGCAGTACTTC.

This clone was observed once. The chain is built from TRBV29-1 and TRBJ1-1; 7 bases match TRBD1. Unmatched junction bases numbered 4, after V lost 6 bases and J lost 0 bases. Germline V gives CDR1 SQVTM, CDR2 ANQGSEA. This CDR3 is 13 amino acids long. CDR3 amino acids: CSVTGRVNTEAFF. The CDR3 DNA follows: TGCAGCGTGACAGGGCGGGTGAACACTGAAGCTTTCTTT.

The chain has TRBV6-1 and TRBJ1-6, with a possible D match to TRBD1 (5 bases). Germline V CDR1 and CDR2: MNHNS, SASEGT. There are 15 residues in the CDR3. The V and J ends lost 0 bases and 7 bases respectively, with 10 bases between them. As DNA, the CDR3 is TGTGCCAGCAGTGAAGCCGTGGGGCAGAATTCACCCCTCCACTTT. Its protein product is CASSEAVGQNSPLHF.

The J gene is TRBJ1-6, the V gene TRBV7-9; D perhaps matches TRBD1 (5 bases). From germline, CDR1 is SEHNR and CDR2 FQNEAQ (reference sequence). Trimming shortened V by 4 bases and J by 5 bases, and 9 bases separated the two germline ends. The CDR3 has 14 amino acids. CDR3 sequence (DNA): TGTGCCAGCAGCTCGGACAAGCATAATTCACCCCTCCACTTT. Translating gives CASSSDKHNSPLHF. The full variable domain, its missing parts supplied by reference TRBV7-9 and TRBJ1-6, is DTGVSQNPRHKITKRGQNVTFRCDPISEHNRLYWYRQTLGQGPEFLTYFQNEAQLEKSRLLSDRFSAERPKGSFSTLEIQRTEQGDSAMYLCASSSDKHNSPLHFGNGTRLTVT.

The table lists this clone with a few counts. The genes are TRBV4-1 and TRBJ1-6; maybe TRBD1 (5 bases). V shed 5 bases and J shed 11 bases, with 13 bases lying between them. Germline V lookup: CDR1 MGHRA, CDR2 YSYEKL. The CDR3 is made up of 13 amino acids. The CDR3 coding sequence is TGCGCCAGCAGCTTAGAGCCGGGGGCACCCCTCCACTTT. Translation: CASSLEPGAPLHF.

DNA for the CDR3: TGCGCCAGCAGAATAGGACTAGCGGGGGGCGCGGCGTACGAGCAGTACTTC. Residues: CASRIGLAGGAAYEQYF. This chain joins TRBV5-1 and TRBJ2-7; 14 bases map to TRBD2. CDR3 length: 17 amino acids. Germline values: CDR1 SGHRS, CDR2 YFSETQ. V dropped 5 bases and J dropped 4; count of bases not matched to a gene: 11.

The V and J genes are TRBV27 and TRBJ1-1; TRBD1 aligns across 8 bases. The CDR3 consists of 13 residues. Germline CDR1 reads MNHEY; CDR2 reads SMNVEV (reference sequence). The ends lost 5 bases at V and 8 bases at J; junction bases unmatched: 7. The CDR3 protein is CASSPGQGLEAFF. The CDR3 nucleotides are TGTGCCAGCAGTCCCGGACAGGGTTTGGAAGCTTTCTTT.

CDR3 DNA: TGCGCCAGCAGCCAACTGAGCGGGGGGGAAGAGACCCAGTACTTC. Translated: CASSQLSGGEETQYF. The chain has TRBV4-1 and TRBJ2-5; 10 nucleotides align to TRBD2. In germline, CDR1 is MGHRA, CDR2 YSYEKL. The CDR3 length is 15 residues. V shed 2 bases and J 3 bases; nucleotides not matched to a gene: 3.

The V call is TRBV5-6, the J call TRBJ1-1; D possibly corresponds to TRBD1 (6 bases). The V gene's germline CDR1 is SGHDT and CDR2 YYEEEE. The CDR3 length is 16 residues. With 1 base removed from V and 5 bases from J, the gap between germline ends came to 18 bases. Written as DNA, the CDR3 is TGTGCCAGCAGCTTGTACTACCTCCACAGGGATACTGAAGCTTTCTTT. Its protein product is CASSLYYLHRDTEAFF.